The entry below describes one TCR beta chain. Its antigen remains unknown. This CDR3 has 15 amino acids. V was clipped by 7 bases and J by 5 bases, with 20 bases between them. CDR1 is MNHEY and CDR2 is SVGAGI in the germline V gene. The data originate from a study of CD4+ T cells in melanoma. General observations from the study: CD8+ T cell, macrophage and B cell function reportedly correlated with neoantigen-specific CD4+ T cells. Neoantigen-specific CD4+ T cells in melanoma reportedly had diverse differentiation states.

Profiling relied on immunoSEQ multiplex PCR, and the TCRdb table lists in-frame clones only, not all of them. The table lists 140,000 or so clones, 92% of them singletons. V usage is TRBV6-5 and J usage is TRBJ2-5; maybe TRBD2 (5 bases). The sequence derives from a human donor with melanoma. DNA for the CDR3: TGTGCCAGCACCGAAACCCTAGCACGAAGGGAGACCCAGTACTTC. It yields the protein CASTETLARRETQYF.